The 29 T cell receptor beta chains below all came from one sample that was sequenced in a study of vaccination effects on CD4 cells after COVID-19. Their cognate antigens are unknown. Sequencing was performed with immunoSEQ multiplex PCR; in TCRdb, only in-frame clones are kept and a portion is missing. The table includes roughly 68,000 clones, about 72% detected once. Researchers isolated CD4+ T cells once approximately eleven days of culture had elapsed. The material was CD4+ T cells from PBMCs cultured without peptide, obtained before COVID-19 vaccination. Receptor source: a human donor who had a prior SARS-CoV-2 infection.

The J gene is TRBJ1-6, the V gene TRBV18; the D gene is possibly TRBD1 (6 bases). The CDR3 runs to 15 residues. Per germline, CDR1 KGHSH and CDR2 LQKENI. Trimming cost V 4 bases and J 6 bases, with 13 bases left between them. CDR3 loop: CASSQRGGGNSPLHF. The CDR3 DNA reads TGTGCCAGCTCACAGAGGGGGGGTGGTAATTCACCCCTCCACTTT.

The genes are TRBV19 and TRBJ2-4; 7 bases agree with TRBD1. There are 13 residues in the CDR3. The V and J ends lost 4 bases and 9 bases, in that order; junction bases with no gene match: 6. Per germline, CDR1 LNHDA and CDR2 SQIVND (reference sequence). The CDR3 is CASSTQTGTIQYF. CDR3 sequence (DNA): TGTGCCAGTAGTACCCAGACAGGGACCATTCAGTACTTC.

The genes are TRBV7-2 and TRBJ2-1; 7 bases line up with TRBD2. Losses at the gene ends were 4 bases for V and 6 bases for J; bases not matched to a gene: 3. Germline V gene sequence: CDR1 SGHTA, CDR2 FQGNSA. CDR3 length equals 13 residues. CDR3 loop: CASSSAGVNEQFF. CDR3 DNA: TGTGCCAGCAGCTCCGCGGGGGTCAATGAGCAGTTCTTC.

This clone occurred once. The chain carries TRBV3-1 (or the pseudogene TRBV3-2) and TRBJ2-7; 8 bases align to TRBD2. Germline CDR1 reads LGHDT; CDR2 reads YNNKEL (reference sequence). V lost 0 bases to trimming and J lost 6 bases; unmatched junction nucleotides: 4. The CDR3 runs to 14 residues. CDR3 protein: CASSQEGAGGEQYF. DNA of the CDR3: TGTGCCAGCAGCCAAGAGGGGGCGGGGGGCGAGCAGTACTTC.

The V and J genes are TRBV28 and TRBJ2-7; D gene uncertain. This CDR3 is built from 15 residues. The germline gives CDR1 MDHEN, CDR2 SYDVKM. The V gene lost 4 bases and the J gene lost 2 bases, with 15 bases spanning the gap. The CDR3 is CASSSGWRKTYEQYF. The CDR3 DNA sequence: TGTGCCAGCAGTTCCGGGTGGCGCAAGACCTACGAGCAGTACTTC.

This clone was seen more than once but under ten times. J is TRBJ1-2 and V is TRBV19; D unresolved. CDR1 and CDR2 (germline): LNHDA, SQIVND (reference sequence). The CDR3 length is 14 residues. V gave up 3 bases and J gave up 3 bases, with 11 bases separating them. DNA of the CDR3: TGTGCCAGTAGTATCAGAGGGTTCGACTATGGCTACACCTTC. This translates into CASSIRGFDYGYTF.

V gene TRBV5-1 combines with J gene TRBJ1-4; D possibly corresponds to TRBD1 (5 bases). Looked up from germline, CDR1 is SGHRS and CDR2 is YFSETQ. The CDR3 totals 15 residues. Trimming cost V 0 bases and J 0 bases, with 6 bases left between them. CDR3 DNA: TGCGCCAGCAGCTTGGTAGGGGCAACTAATGAAAAACTGTTTTTT. This encodes CASSLVGATNEKLFF.

This clone was counted between two and nine times. The CDR3 DNA reads as TGCGCCAGCAGTGGAGCGACAAGACCCAATAATCAGCCCCAGCATTTT. It yields the protein CASSGATRPNNQPQHF. The rearrangement links TRBV10-1 to TRBJ1-5; unclear D gene. Trimming took 4 bases from V and 4 from J, leaving 17 bases between them. The length of the CDR3 is 16 residues. CDR1 and CDR2 (germline): WNHNN, SYGVQD (reference sequence).

The chain combines TRBV12-5 with TRBJ2-1, with 7 bases lining up with TRBD1. V trimming: 5 bases; J trimming: 5 bases; junction bases outside the gene matches: 6. In germline, CDR1 is LGHNT, CDR2 FRNRAP. This CDR3 is 14 amino acids long. CDR3 amino acids: CASGAGTVHNEQFF. DNA of the CDR3: TGTGCTAGTGGTGCCGGGACAGTACACAATGAGCAGTTCTTC.

This clone was found once. The V call is TRBV7-9, the J call TRBJ2-5; 7 bases line up with TRBD2. With V trimmed by 1 base and J by 2 bases, 7 bases remained unmatched. The CDR3 loop spans 16 amino acids. Germline V gene data show CDR1 as SEHNR and CDR2 as FQNEAQ (reference sequence). For the CDR3, the DNA is TGTGCCAGCAGCTTAGTGGTAGCGGGTCCACAAGAGACCCAGTACTTC. The encoded protein is CASSLVVAGPQETQYF.

The chain links TRBV6-1 to TRBJ2-2; 8 bases are shared with TRBD2. Germline lookup yields CDR1 MNHNS and CDR2 SASEGT. The CDR3 has 17 amino acids. J was trimmed by 3 bases and V by 4 bases; bases with no gene match: 10. This CDR3 is CASSGPAGGFHTGELFF. The CDR3 DNA sequence: TGTGCCAGCAGTGGACCCGCGGGGGGCTTTCACACCGGGGAGCTGTTTTTT.

CDR3 protein: CASSLGTYNEQFF. CDR3 coding DNA: TGTGCCAGCAGTTTGGGCACCTACAATGAGCAGTTCTTC. V usage is TRBV12-3 or TRBV12-4 and J usage is TRBJ2-1; D unclear. The CDR3 has 13 amino acids. Between the trimmed V and J ends, which lost 3 bases and 2 bases, there was a span of 5 bases.

This clone has more than one count but fewer than ten. The chain joins TRBV5-1 to TRBJ2-5; D assignment may be TRBD1 or TRBD2 (5 bases each). V lost 4 bases, J lost 4 bases, and 5 bases lay in between. This CDR3 region has 11 residues. Per the germline V gene, CDR1 is SGHRS and CDR2 is YFSETQ. The CDR3 region is CASSGTETQYF. CDR3 coding DNA: TGCGCCAGCAGCGGGACAGAGACCCAGTACTTC.

The CDR3 is CASSLAGADEKLFF. The CDR3 region has the DNA TGCGCCAGCAGCTTGGCAGGGGCGGATGAAAAACTGTTTTTT. This chain connects TRBV5-1 to TRBJ1-4; tentatively, D is TRBD1 (6 bases). V lost 0 bases, J lost 6 bases, and 9 bases lay in between. Germline CDR1 reads SGHRS; CDR2 reads YFSETQ. The CDR3 is made up of 14 amino acids.

This clone was picked up a small number of times. The chain is built from TRBV29-1 and TRBJ1-6; TRBD1 is a possible D gene (5 bases). The germline V and J ends were trimmed by 5 bases and 7 bases, with 12 bases remaining between them. Germline V gene lookup returns CDR1 SQVTM and CDR2 ANQGSEA. The CDR3 contains 13 residues. As DNA, the CDR3 is TGCAGCGTTTCTGGGACGTTGAATTCACCCCTCCACTTT. Translating it yields CSVSGTLNSPLHF.

In its sample, this clone was seen once. This chain uses TRBV13 with TRBJ2-3; tentatively, D is TRBD1 (7 bases). CDR1 is PRHDT and CDR2 is FYEKMQ in the germline V gene (reference sequence). The CDR3 is 16 amino acids. Trimming shortened V by 4 bases and J by 6 bases, and 20 bases separated the two germline ends. CDR3 sequence: CASSYGGGIVSDTQYF. The CDR3 DNA reads TGTGCCAGCAGCTATGGAGGGGGCATTGTCTCGGATACGCAGTATTTT.

The J gene is TRBJ1-2, the V gene TRBV29-1; D perhaps matches TRBD1 (5 bases). This CDR3 spans 12 amino acids. Trimming left V 5 bases short and J 3 bases short, with 10 bases between. Germline lookup yields CDR1 SQVTM and CDR2 ANQGSEA. This CDR3 is CSVTRDHYGYTF. CDR3 DNA: TGCAGCGTTACCAGGGATCACTATGGCTACACCTTC.

CDR3 coding DNA: TGTGCCAGCAGCTTAGCCCTTCGACTCACTGGGGCCAACGTCCTGACTTTC. Translation gives CASSLALRLTGANVLTF. V and J are TRBV7-9 and TRBJ2-6; no clear D gene. Germline V gene data show CDR1 as SEHNR and CDR2 as FQNEAQ (reference sequence). V lost 0 bases to trimming and J lost 2 bases, with 11 bases between them. The CDR3 covers 17 residues. The variable domain in full, with the rest retrieved from reference TRBV7-9 and TRBJ2-6, is DTGVSQNPRHKITKRGQNVTFRCDPISEHNRLYWYRQTLGQGPEFLTYFQNEAQLEKSRLLSDRFSAERPKGSFSTLEIQRTEQGDSAMYLCASSLALRLTGANVLTFGAGSRLTVL.

This clone was seen a handful of times. The rearrangement joins TRBV5-1 to TRBJ2-7; D gene unclear. The V and J ends lost 2 bases and 6 bases respectively, with 12 bases between them. CDR1 is SGHRS and CDR2 is YFSETQ in the germline V gene. The CDR3 is made up of 13 amino acids. The CDR3 region has the DNA TGCGCCAGCAGCTTCGAGGTTCCGGGCGAGCAGTACTTC. Translation: CASSFEVPGEQYF. Filled out from reference TRBV5-1 and TRBJ2-7, the complete variable domain reads KAGVTQTPRYLIKTRGQQVTLSCSPISGHRSVSWYQQTPGQGLQFLFEYFSETQRNKGNFPGRFSGRQFSNSRSEMNVSTLELGDSALYLCASSFEVPGEQYFGPGTRLTVT.

This chain links TRBV21-1 with TRBJ1-5. TRBV21-1 is termed a pseudogene. The CDR3 loop spans 15 amino acids. The CDR3 region has the DNA TGTGCCAGCACCGCCTCCCCCAAGAAAAATCAGCCCCAGCATTTT. Its translation is CASTASPKKNQPQHF.

The count of this clone is one. One end of the junction is discordant with germline, which a read error may explain. V usage is TRBV7-7 and J usage is TRBJ2-1, with TRBD2 matching 8 bases. Germline V gene lookup returns CDR1 SSHAT and CDR2 FNYEAQ (reference sequence). The CDR3 runs 15 residues. The CDR3 is CASSLGLVNYNEQFF. In DNA, the CDR3 is TGTGCTAGCAGCTTGGGACTAGTGAACTACAATGAGCAGTTCTTC.

J is TRBJ2-7 and V is TRBV11-3, with TRBD2 identical over 16 bases. Losses at the gene ends were 2 bases for V and 3 bases for J; bases not matched to a gene: 10. CDR1 is SGHNT and CDR2 is YENEEA in the germline V gene. This CDR3 is 19 amino acids long. The CDR3 protein is CASSLWYGTSGRVIYEQYF. The DNA of the CDR3 is TGTGCCAGCAGCTTATGGTATGGGACTAGCGGGAGGGTTATCTACGAGCAGTACTTC.

V and J are TRBV2 and TRBJ2-3, with TRBD2 matching over 9 bases. Losses at the gene ends were 6 bases for V and 2 bases for J; bases not matched to a gene: 9. CDR1 SNHLY and CDR2 FYNNEI come from the germline V gene. This CDR3 contains 16 residues. The CDR3 DNA sequence: TGTGCCAGCAGCACCACAGGACTAGCGACCACAGATACGCAGTATTTT. This sequence encodes CASSTTGLATTDTQYF.

This clone was recorded a few times. J is TRBJ1-1 and V is TRBV30; no firm D call. The CDR3 runs to 11 residues. Germline lookup yields CDR1 GTSNPN and CDR2 SVGIG (reference sequence). V was clipped by 2 bases and J by 7 bases, with 8 bases between them. The CDR3 bases are TGTGCCTGGAGTCCAGTTGTTGAAGCTTTCTTT. This gives the protein CAWSPVVEAFF.

This clone has a handful of counts. CDR3 in amino acids: CASSPQHRNTEAFF. Here the CDR3 DNA reads TGTGCCAGCTCACCTCAACATAGGAACACTGAAGCTTTCTTT. The rearrangement uses TRBV18 and TRBJ1-1; D is unclear. There are 14 residues in the CDR3. Trimming cost V 3 bases and J 1 base, with 9 bases left between them. CDR1 is KGHSH, CDR2 LQKENI, per germline. Using reference TRBV18 and TRBJ1-1 for the parts outside the CDR3, the full variable domain is NAGVMQNPRHLVRRRGQEARLRCSPMKGHSHVYWYRQLPEEGLKFMVYLQKENIIDESGMPKERFSAEFPKEGPSILRIQQVVRGDSAAYFCASSPQHRNTEAFFGQGTRLTVV.

The chain recombines TRBV19 with TRBJ2-3, with TRBD2 matching 9 bases. Germline lookup yields CDR1 LNHDA and CDR2 SQIVND (reference sequence). The CDR3 length is 18 residues. J was trimmed by 3 bases and V by 4 bases; bases with no gene match: 14. The CDR3 DNA reads as TGTGCCAGTAGTAAAGAGTTAGCGGGAGTGAGTTTGACAGATACGCAGTATTTT. Translation: CASSKELAGVSLTDTQYF.

V usage is TRBV5-6 and J usage is TRBJ2-7; D unclear. Per the germline V gene, CDR1 is SGHDT and CDR2 is YYEEEE. The ends were cut back, 2 bases at V and 3 bases at J, with 15 bases in the middle. CDR3 size: 15 residues. As DNA, the CDR3 is TGTGCCAGCAGCTTAACCGCCAGGACCAACTACGAGCAGTACTTC. Protein: CASSLTARTNYEQYF.

Only a few counts were recorded for this clone. The chain has TRBV5-1 and TRBJ1-3, with 7 bases lining up with TRBD1. Germline trimming cut 4 bases from V and 4 bases from J; bases unmatched to any gene: 5. CDR3 length: 14 residues. Germline V lookup: CDR1 SGHRS, CDR2 YFSETQ. As DNA, the CDR3 is TGCGCCAGCAGCCCCGACAGGGAGGGAAACACCATATATTTT. Translation: CASSPDREGNTIYF.

The rearrangement links TRBV19 to TRBJ1-2, with 8 bases matching TRBD1. Germline lookup yields CDR1 LNHDA and CDR2 SQIVND (reference sequence). V was clipped by 5 bases and J by 2 bases; unmatched bases: 10. This CDR3 contains 16 residues. The CDR3 nucleotides read TGTGCCAGTAGTGCCTCAACAGGGGGTGCCAACTATGGCTACACCTTC. Translating gives CASSASTGGANYGYTF.